This entry lists 11 T cell receptor beta chains sequenced from one sample in a study of blood T cell repertoires in COVID-19. Repertoires were generated with immunoSEQ multiplex PCR, while TCRdb's copy carries only in-frame clones and drops some. The sample shows about 200,000 clones, under 90% of them seen only once. The specimen was peripheral blood. These receptors all come from a man in his 60s with acute or convalescent COVID-19.

This clone was counted once. The chain links TRBV24-1 to TRBJ1-2; the match to TRBD1 covers 7 bases. V lost 5 bases to trimming and J lost 2 bases; unmatched junction nucleotides: 25. CDR3 length: 21 residues. CDR1 KGHDR and CDR2 SFDVKD come from the germline V gene. The CDR3 here is CATSAGYRGRLVPLENYGYTF. For the CDR3, the DNA is TGTGCCACCAGTGCTGGGTACAGGGGCCGATTGGTTCCGCTCGAAAACTATGGCTACACCTTC.

CDR3 protein: CAISSFTGGLADTQYF. The CDR3 DNA is TGTGCCATCAGTTCCTTCACAGGGGGTTTGGCAGATACGCAGTATTTT. The chain carries TRBV10-3 and TRBJ2-3; 8 nucleotides match TRBD1. The CDR3 is 16 amino acids. The germline gives CDR1 ENHRY, CDR2 SYGVKD. V shed 5 bases and J 4 bases; nucleotides not matched to a gene: 11.

The chain carries TRBV28 and TRBJ1-5; 7 nucleotides match TRBD1. Trimming removed 3 bases from V and 2 bases from J; junction bases left unmatched: 4. Germline V gene data show CDR1 as MDHEN and CDR2 as SYDVKM. The CDR3 is 15 amino acids. The CDR3 DNA follows: TGTGCCAGCAGTTTTGAGGGGGCTGGCAATCAGCCCCAGCATTTT. Its protein product is CASSFEGAGNQPQHF.

The genes are TRBV29-1 and TRBJ2-2; a possible D gene is TRBD1 (6 bases). This CDR3 has 14 amino acids. The germline V and J ends were trimmed by 5 bases and 1 base, with 11 bases remaining between them. In germline, CDR1 is SQVTM, CDR2 ANQGSEA. Here the CDR3 DNA reads TGCAGCGTTCGAGGGGGACAGAACACCGGGGAGCTGTTTTTT. Protein sequence: CSVRGGQNTGELFF.

This clone occurred a few times. J is TRBJ2-1 and V is TRBV4-2, with 12 bases fitting TRBD2. After removal of 1 base from V and 1 base from J, the junction contained 5 bases not matched to a gene. The CDR3 extends over 18 amino acids. CDR1 is LGHNA, CDR2 YNFKEQ, per germline. The CDR3 DNA sequence: TGTGCCAGCAGCCAAGGACTAGCGGGGGCCCCATCCTACAATGAGCAGTTCTTC. It yields the protein CASSQGLAGAPSYNEQFF.

The chain is built from TRBV9 and TRBJ1-3, with 9 bases aligning to TRBD1. Germline CDR1 and CDR2: SGDLS and YYNGEE. Trimming cost V 2 bases and J 5 bases; bases outside gene matches: 5. The CDR3 consists of 15 residues. CDR3 in DNA: TGTGCCAGCAGCGTGGGGGGACAGGGACGAAACACCATATATTTT. As protein: CASSVGGQGRNTIYF. The full variable domain, in which reference TRBV9 and TRBJ1-3 provide the parts outside the CDR3, is DSGVTQTPKHLITATGQRVTLRCSPRSGDLSVYWYQQSLDQGLQFLIQYYNGEERAKGNILERFSAQQFPDLHSELNLSSLELGDSALYFCASSVGGQGRNTIYFGEGSWLTVV.

This sequence joins TRBV2 and TRBJ2-3, with a possible D match to TRBD2 (6 bases). Trimming removed 5 bases at V and 2 bases at J, with 17 bases between. Germline CDR1 reads SNHLY; CDR2 reads FYNNEI. The CDR3 contains 16 residues. The CDR3: CASSTLALTTTDTQYF. Here the CDR3 DNA reads TGTGCCAGCAGTACCCTAGCGCTTACCACCACAGATACGCAGTATTTT.

The J gene is TRBJ1-2, the V gene TRBV3-1 (or the pseudogene TRBV3-2); TRBD1 is a possible D gene (6 bases). The germline V gene encodes CDR1 LGHDT and CDR2 YNNKEL (reference sequence). The CDR3 length is 17 residues. V dropped 4 bases and J dropped 8 bases, with 26 bases sitting between them. This chain's CDR3 is CASSPITDRSSRDGYTF. In DNA, the CDR3 is TGTGCCAGCAGCCCCATAACCGACAGGTCCTCAAGAGACGGCTACACCTTC.

CDR3 coding DNA: TGTGCCAGCAGCCTGAGCTCCTACGAGCAGTACTTC. Translating it yields CASSLSSYEQYF. The V call is TRBV7-9, the J call TRBJ2-7; D gene ambiguous. This CDR3 spans 12 amino acids. Germline CDR1 reads SEHNR; CDR2 reads FQNEAQ (reference sequence). V was trimmed by 5 bases and J by 0 bases, leaving 5 bases between them.

This sequence joins TRBV14 and TRBJ2-1, with 10 bases identical to TRBD1. This CDR3 spans 15 amino acids. Germline V gives CDR1 SGHDN, CDR2 FVKESK. V trimming: 6 bases; J trimming: 1 base; junction bases outside the gene matches: 3. DNA for the CDR3: TGTGCCAGCAGACAGGACAGGGGGTCCTACAATGAGCAGTTCTTC. Protein product: CASRQDRGSYNEQFF.

V usage is TRBV6-1 and J usage is TRBJ1-5, with D uncertain. Between the trimmed V and J ends, which lost 2 bases and 0 bases, there was a span of 14 bases. The CDR3 runs to 17 residues. Germline V gives CDR1 MNHNS, CDR2 SASEGT. The DNA for the CDR3 is TGTGCCAGCAGTGAAAACCCGGGTTGGAGTAGCAATCAGCCCCAGCATTTT. It translates to CASSENPGWSSNQPQHF.